What follows describes a single T cell receptor beta chain. This record comes from a study of shared clonotypes between healthy human individuals. The CDR3 covers 15 residues. From germline, CDR1 is ENHRY and CDR2 SYGVKD. The V gene end was trimmed by 4 bases and the J gene end by 2 bases; junction bases not matched to a gene: 5. Every one of the donors was a Caucasian adult that lived in Nashville, Tennessee. Roughly 84 million PBMCs served as the genomic DNA source for unsorted samples. The team ran DNA from unsorted PBMCs on ten immunoSEQ deep assay plates for sequencing. TCRdb's copy holds only in-frame clones and misses some; the assay was immunoSEQ multiplex PCR. This sample has around 480,000 clones; almost 80% occur once, and the top ten carry around 12%.

V is TRBV10-3 and J is TRBJ2-7; 10 positions agree with TRBD2. The receptor comes from a middle-aged woman in good health. Some clones in this sample may be carry-over from other donors' samples. Sequencing was performed on PBMCs. The CDR3 region is CAISAGLASAYEQYF. The CDR3 coding sequence is TGTGCCATCAGTGCGGGACTAGCGTCAGCCTACGAGCAGTACTTC.